The 2 T cell receptor beta chains reported below all come from one sample, sequenced in a study of T cell responses to AZD1222 COVID-19 vaccine. The data were produced by immunoSEQ multiplex PCR, yet TCRdb's version contains in-frame clones alone and is incomplete. The sample holds 150,000 to 200,000 clones; less than 95% are singletons and the top ten take around 0.66%. The source was peripheral blood, collected on day 0 of AZD1222 vaccination. Every receptor here comes from an adult in good health.

V usage is TRBV19 and J usage is TRBJ1-2, with D unresolved. Deletions cut 5 bases from V and 4 bases from J, with 11 bases between. The CDR3 consists of 13 residues. Germline assignment: CDR1 LNHDA and CDR2 SQIVND (reference sequence). CDR3 sequence reads: CASSFSSSYGYTF. For the CDR3, the DNA is TGTGCCAGTAGTTTTAGCAGCTCCTATGGCTACACCTTC.

V is TRBV2 and J is TRBJ2-2; D remains unclear. Germline CDR1 and CDR2: SNHLY and FYNNEI. CDR3 length: 16 residues. V gave up 2 bases and J gave up 0 bases, with 10 bases separating them. The CDR3 region has the DNA TGTGCCAGCAGTGAACTAGGTGTTGCGAACACCGGGGAGCTGTTTTTT. This gives the protein CASSELGVANTGELFF.